One and the same sample provided the 14 T cell receptor beta chains below, sequenced in a study of human T cells and chemical hapten exposure. Time point meaning: patch test 2, 6 weeks after DPC sensitization. The treatment was: therapeutic diphenylcyclopropenone sensitization with weekly scalp DPC. TCRdb re-analysed the RACE reads in MiXCR, keeping a single row per CDR3 protein. In the table there are 360,000 or so distinct CDR3 sequences, about 6.3% of which are singletons. The sequencing used whole blood, collected in connection with sensitization to the hapten diphenylcyclopropenone (DPC). The receptor set was obtained from a woman aged 18-29 years with alopecia areata. Some clones in this sample may be carry-over from other donors' samples.

The CDR3 region has the DNA TGTGCCAGCAGTTACGCCCGTGGAGGGGGGAGGTGGGATGGCTACACCTTC. This codes for CASSYARGGGRWDGYTF. V usage is TRBV6-5 and J usage is TRBJ1-2; possible D gene TRBD1, 6 bases. Trimming removed 2 bases from V and 6 bases from J, with 22 bases in between. The CDR3 contains 17 residues. In germline, CDR1 is MNHEY, CDR2 SVGAGI.

This clonotype occurred a few times. The chain is built from TRBV6-5 and TRBJ2-7; 9 nucleotides agree with TRBD2. The CDR3 runs 13 residues. The germline CDR1 and CDR2 sequences are MNHEY and SVGAGI. J lost 2 bases, V lost 5 bases, and 1 base had no gene match. CDR3 coding DNA: TGTGCCAGCAGTCTAGCGGGGACCTACGAGCAGTACTTC. It codes for CASSLAGTYEQYF.

This clonotype was seen a few times. The chain recombines TRBV6-2 or TRBV6-3 with TRBJ1-5; no reliable D call. Germline lookup yields CDR1 MNHEY and CDR2 SVGEGT. This CDR3 is built from 15 residues. Trimming removed 4 bases at V and 0 bases at J, with 10 bases between. The CDR3 loop is CASSLMGNSNQPQHF. CDR3 DNA: TGTGCCAGCAGTTTAATGGGGAATAGCAATCAGCCCCAGCATTTT.

V gene TRBV5-6 combines with J gene TRBJ1-2; D is ambiguous. CDR3 length: 12 residues. V was cut by 0 bases and J by 6 bases, with 6 bases left in between. Looked up from germline, CDR1 is SGHDT and CDR2 is YYEEEE. CDR3 nucleotide sequence: TGTGCCAGCAGCTTGGATGCCCATGGCTACACCTTC. Translating it yields CASSLDAHGYTF.

This clonotype was seen only a few times. This chain joins TRBV3-1 and TRBJ1-2; no definite D call. The CDR3 is 17 amino acids. V gave up 0 bases and J gave up 8 bases, with 22 bases separating them. The germline CDR1 and CDR2 sequences are LGHDT and YNNKEL (reference sequence). Written as DNA, the CDR3 is TGTGCCAGCAGCCAAGATTTACGGGAATGGTCCCGTGGAGGCTACACCTTC. Protein product: CASSQDLREWSRGGYTF.

The gene calls are TRBV6-2 or TRBV6-3 and TRBJ1-6, with D unresolved. Germline CDR1 reads MNHEY; CDR2 reads SVGEGT. The V gene lost 11 bases and the J gene lost 0 bases, with 14 bases spanning the gap. This CDR3 is built from 15 residues. Written as DNA, the CDR3 is TGTGCCGCAACCCAGGAAAGCTCCTATAATTCACCCCTCCACTTT. Residues: CAATQESSYNSPLHF.

This clonotype turned up a few times. This chain connects TRBV5-1 to TRBJ2-5; the match to TRBD1 covers 12 bases. CDR1 is SGHRS and CDR2 is YFSETQ in the germline V gene. Germline trimming cut 0 bases from V and 4 bases from J; bases unmatched to any gene: 7. The CDR3 is 17 residues long. The CDR3 protein is CASSLAPRDRGRETQYF. The CDR3, as DNA: TGCGCCAGCAGCTTGGCGCCCCGGGACAGGGGGCGAGAGACCCAGTACTTC.

V and J are TRBV27 and TRBJ2-5; TRBD2 matches at 12 bases. Germline loops: CDR1 MNHEY, CDR2 SMNVEV (reference sequence). The V and J ends lost 5 bases and 2 bases, in that order; junction bases with no gene match: 3. The CDR3 extends over 15 amino acids. CDR3 protein: CASSPGTSGQETQYF. As DNA, the CDR3 is TGTGCCAGCAGTCCCGGGACTAGCGGGCAAGAGACCCAGTACTTC.

In its sample, this clonotype was seen a few times. This chain uses TRBV28 with TRBJ2-6; 10 bases are shared with TRBD1. CDR1 is MDHEN and CDR2 is SYDVKM in the germline V gene. The CDR3 is 19 residues long. Trimming cost V 6 bases and J 2 bases; bases outside gene matches: 13. The CDR3, as DNA: TGTGCCAGCAGCCTGTTGATGACAGGGGGCTTCCCTGGGGCCAACGTCCTGACTTTC. The encoded protein is CASSLLMTGGFPGANVLTF. Looking up the rest from reference TRBV28 and TRBJ2-6 gives the full variable domain: DVKVTQSSRYLVKRTGEKVFLECVQDMDHENMFWYRQDPGLGLRLIYFSYDVKMKEKGDIPEGYSVSREKKERFSLILESASTNQTSMYLCASSLLMTGGFPGANVLTFGAGSRLTVL.

The V and J genes are TRBV28 and TRBJ2-1, with TRBD2 matching 9 bases. Trimming cost V 6 bases and J 6 bases; bases outside gene matches: 9. Germline V gene data show CDR1 as MDHEN and CDR2 as SYDVKM. This CDR3 is 15 amino acids long. CDR3 bases: TGTGCCAGCAGGCCCCAGCGGGGGGTAGCCAATGAGCAGTTCTTC. It is translated as CASRPQRGVANEQFF.

This clonotype was found many times. The CDR3 spells CASSYRPPPVANEKLFF. The CDR3 DNA is TGTGCCAGCAGTTATCGACCCCCTCCCGTAGCTAATGAAAAACTGTTTTTT. This rearrangement joins TRBV6-6 to TRBJ1-4; D is unclear. V lost 3 bases and J 3 bases, leaving 17 bases between the germline ends. The CDR3 loop spans 17 amino acids. Looked up from germline, CDR1 is MNHNY and CDR2 is SVGAGI (reference sequence).

This clonotype was detected only a few times. The chain employs TRBV7-8 and TRBJ2-3; TRBD2 matches 7 bases. V gave up 4 bases and J gave up 2 bases; unmatched junction bases: 3. Germline CDR1 and CDR2: SGHVS and FQNEAQ. This CDR3 contains 14 residues. CDR3 bases: TGTGCCAGCAGCTCCGGGACTAACACAGATACGCAGTATTTT. This sequence encodes CASSSGTNTDTQYF.

As to this clonotype: This may be a read error: a much more frequent sequence differs by one nucleotide. The chain has TRBV4-1 and TRBJ1-4; weak D call: TRBD1 (6 bases). Germline V gives CDR1 MGHRA, CDR2 YSYEKL. Between the trimmed V and J ends, which lost 1 base and 5 bases, there was a span of 11 bases. CDR3 length: 15 residues. CDR3 in amino acids: CASSQVTGRNEKLFF. The CDR3 DNA reads as TGCGCCAGCAGCCAAGTCACAGGGAGGAATGAAAAACTGTTTTTT.

A few counts support this clonotype. V gene TRBV5-1 combines with J gene TRBJ2-3; 11 nucleotides agree with TRBD2. V lost 7 bases and J lost 0; bases outside the gene matches: 13. Germline loops: CDR1 SGHRS, CDR2 YFSETQ. The CDR3 is 18 amino acids. CDR3 region: CASRRSGGVKPSTDTQYF. The CDR3 DNA reads as TGCGCCAGCCGGCGTAGCGGGGGGGTTAAGCCTAGCACAGATACGCAGTATTTT.